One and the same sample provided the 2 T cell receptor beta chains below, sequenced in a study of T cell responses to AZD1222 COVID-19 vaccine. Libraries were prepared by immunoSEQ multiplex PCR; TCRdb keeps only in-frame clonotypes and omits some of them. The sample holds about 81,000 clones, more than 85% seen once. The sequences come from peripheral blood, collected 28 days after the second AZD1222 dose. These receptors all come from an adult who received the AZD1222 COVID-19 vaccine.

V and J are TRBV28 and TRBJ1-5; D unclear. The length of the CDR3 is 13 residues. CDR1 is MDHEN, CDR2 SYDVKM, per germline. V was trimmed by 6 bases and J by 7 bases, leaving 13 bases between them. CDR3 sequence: CASSRIQAQPQHF. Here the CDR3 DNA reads TGTGCCAGCAGCCGCATTCAGGCCCAGCCCCAGCATTTT.

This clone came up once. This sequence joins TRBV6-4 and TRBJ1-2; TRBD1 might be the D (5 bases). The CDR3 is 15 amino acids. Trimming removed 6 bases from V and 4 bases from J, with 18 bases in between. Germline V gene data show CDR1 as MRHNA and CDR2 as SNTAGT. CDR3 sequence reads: CASSVSGGSAYGYTF. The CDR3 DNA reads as TGTGCCAGCAGCGTTTCGGGGGGGTCGGCCTATGGCTACACCTTC.